These 32 T cell receptor beta chains came from one sample sequenced in a study of blood T cell repertoires in COVID-19. Sequencing was performed with immunoSEQ multiplex PCR; in TCRdb, only in-frame clones are kept and a portion is missing. Of 85,000 to 130,000 clones detected, under 90% appear once; the ten largest clones hold 11% to 15%. The sequenced material came from peripheral blood. Receptors were obtained from an older woman with acute or convalescent COVID-19.

The genes are TRBV27 and TRBJ2-3, with 7 bases fitting TRBD1. CDR1 MNHEY and CDR2 SMNVEV come from the germline V gene (reference sequence). Losses at the gene ends were 5 bases for V and 0 bases for J; bases not matched to a gene: 11. The CDR3 sequence is 17 residues long. This CDR3 is CASSLRTGLTSTDTQYF. CDR3 in DNA: TGTGCCAGCAGTCTACGGACAGGTTTAACTAGCACAGATACGCAGTATTTT.

The V gene is TRBV11-3, the J gene TRBJ2-1; TRBD2 matches 9 bases. Trimming at V came to 0 bases and at J to 6 bases, leaving 3 bases not matched to a gene. The CDR3 spans 15 residues. From germline, CDR1 is SGHNT and CDR2 YENEEA. The CDR3 region is CASSLDGLARNEQFF. In DNA form, the CDR3 reads TGTGCCAGCAGCTTAGATGGACTAGCGCGCAATGAGCAGTTCTTC.

The chain carries TRBV14 and TRBJ2-7; 8 bases match TRBD2. V shed 0 bases, J shed 2 bases, and the junction held 9 bases outside the gene matches. Germline V gene data show CDR1 as SGHDN and CDR2 as FVKESK. This CDR3 spans 17 amino acids. The CDR3 region has the DNA TGTGCCAGCAGCCAAGAGACGGGGGGGCTCCCGCCCTACGAGCAGTACTTC. This codes for CASSQETGGLPPYEQYF.

The chain combines TRBV19 with TRBJ2-7, with D possibly being TRBD2 (6 bases). In germline, CDR1 is LNHDA, CDR2 SQIVND (reference sequence). V was clipped by 6 bases and J by 5 bases, with 17 bases between them. There are 14 residues in the CDR3. This CDR3 reads CASSRGDSRHEQYF. CDR3 DNA sequence: TGTGCCAGTAGCCGTGGGGACTCTCGCCACGAGCAGTACTTC.

This sequence joins TRBV6-1 and TRBJ2-1; 11 bases map to TRBD2. The CDR3 runs to 19 residues. Germline CDR1 reads MNHNS; CDR2 reads SASEGT. The V segment lost 2 bases and the J segment 4 bases; nucleotides outside the gene matches: 13. The CDR3 DNA sequence: TGTGCCAGCAGTGAATCGGCTAGCGGGAGGCTTATTCGATACAATGAGCAGTTCTTC. Residues: CASSESASGRLIRYNEQFF.

This chain uses TRBV10-3 with TRBJ1-5; D might be TRBD1 (5 bases). The length of the CDR3 is 15 residues. Germline CDR1 reads ENHRY; CDR2 reads SYGVKD. V lost 0 bases and J lost 10, with 16 bases in between. The CDR3 reads CAISESTPGIEPQHF. The CDR3 nucleotides are TGTGCCATCAGTGAGTCGACGCCAGGGATTGAACCCCAGCATTTT.

This clone occurred once. The chain recombines TRBV10-1 with TRBJ2-5; D might be TRBD2 (7 bases). Trimming left V 0 bases short and J 2 bases short, with 10 bases between. The CDR3 is 15 residues long. Germline V CDR1 and CDR2: WNHNN, SYGVQD (reference sequence). Here the CDR3 DNA reads TGCGCCAGCAGTGAGTCAAAGGGGGGGCAAGAGACCCAGTACTTC. This codes for CASSESKGGQETQYF.

This chain joins TRBV3-1 (or the pseudogene TRBV3-2) and TRBJ2-1; 10 bases fit TRBD1. Unmatched junction bases numbered 9, after V lost 5 bases and J lost 8 bases. The length of the CDR3 is 15 residues. In germline, CDR1 is LGHDT, CDR2 YNNKEL (reference sequence). CDR3 DNA: TGTGCCAGCAGCTTCCGGGACAGGGGAGGCGATGAGCAGTTCTTC. Protein: CASSFRDRGGDEQFF.

This clone came up a few times. The J gene is TRBJ1-2, the V gene TRBV11-2, with 8 bases aligning to TRBD1. J lost 3 bases, V lost 5 bases, and 11 bases had no gene match. In germline, CDR1 is SGHAT, CDR2 FQNNGV. The CDR3 covers 16 residues. CDR3 in DNA: TGTGCCAGCAGCAAAACAAGACAGGGGAAACACTATGGCTACACCTTC. It encodes CASSKTRQGKHYGYTF.

The chain links TRBV5-1 to TRBJ1-2; 7 nucleotides match TRBD1. CDR1 SGHRS and CDR2 YFSETQ come from the germline V gene. V lost 0 bases, J lost 8 bases, and 4 bases stayed unmatched. The CDR3 totals 13 residues. CDR3 in amino acids: CASSLEGGAGYTF. The CDR3 region has the DNA TGCGCCAGCAGCTTGGAAGGGGGCGCGGGCTACACCTTC.

The chain uses TRBV28 and TRBJ1-1, with D unclear. V was trimmed by 5 bases and J by 2 bases, leaving 12 bases between them. Germline V CDR1 and CDR2: MDHEN, SYDVKM. This CDR3 is 14 amino acids long. As DNA, the CDR3 is TGTGCCAGCAGTCCCGGTGGGAGTAACACTGAAGCTTTCTTT. Protein: CASSPGGSNTEAFF.

This clone was found once. The chain employs TRBV5-6 and TRBJ2-1, with D tentatively TRBD2 (6 bases). V lost 4 bases, J lost 2 bases, and 19 bases lay in between. The CDR3 spans 17 residues. The germline V gene encodes CDR1 SGHDT and CDR2 YYEEEE. The CDR3 nucleotides read TGTGCCAGCAGCCACCTCGGGAGCGGGCGAGCCTACAATGAGCAGTTCTTC. Encoded protein: CASSHLGSGRAYNEQFF.

For the CDR3, the DNA is TGCAGTGCGACAGGGTACTATGGCTACACCTTC. Protein sequence: CSATGYYGYTF. V and J are TRBV20-1 and TRBJ1-2; 7 positions agree with TRBD1. The junction had 1 base not matched to a gene; V was cut back by 6 bases and J by 3 bases. The CDR3 loop spans 11 amino acids. Germline CDR1 and CDR2: DFQATT and SNEGSKA (reference sequence).

This chain uses TRBV24-1 with TRBJ1-1; a possible D gene is TRBD1 (6 bases). V was pared by 4 bases and J by 4 bases, with 18 bases between. Germline-derived CDR1 and CDR2 are KGHDR and SFDVKD. The CDR3 is made up of 16 amino acids. Here the CDR3 reads CATSDVAGEEVTEAFF. CDR3 sequence (DNA): TGTGCCACCAGTGACGTAGCAGGGGAAGAAGTCACTGAAGCTTTCTTT.

The CDR3 here is CASSGVASGGFADTQYF. CDR3 sequence (DNA): TGTGCCAGCAGCGGCGTAGCGTCGGGAGGGTTTGCAGATACGCAGTATTTT. This rearrangement joins TRBV9 to TRBJ2-3; 8 nucleotides match TRBD2. CDR1 and CDR2 from the germline V gene are SGDLS and YYNGEE. V gave up 3 bases and J gave up 4 bases; unmatched junction bases: 13. The CDR3 sequence is 17 residues long. Filled out from reference TRBV9 and TRBJ2-3, the complete variable domain reads DSGVTQTPKHLITATGQRVTLRCSPRSGDLSVYWYQQSLDQGLQFLIQYYNGEERAKGNILERFSAQQFPDLHSELNLSSLELGDSALYFCASSGVASGGFADTQYFGPGTRLTVL.

The chain has TRBV9 and TRBJ1-2; weak D call: TRBD1 (6 bases). The ends were cut back, 3 bases at V and 12 bases at J, with 18 bases in the middle. This CDR3 has 13 amino acids. In germline, CDR1 is SGDLS, CDR2 YYNGEE. The CDR3 DNA reads as TGTGCCAGCAGCGCCCAGATACAGGGCGCTAACACCTTC. Its protein product is CASSAQIQGANTF. The whole variable domain, remainder taken from reference TRBV9 and TRBJ1-2, is DSGVTQTPKHLITATGQRVTLRCSPRSGDLSVYWYQQSLDQGLQFLIQYYNGEERAKGNILERFSAQQFPDLHSELNLSSLELGDSALYFCASSAQIQGANTFGSGTRLTVV.

This clone showed up just once. The chain links TRBV3-1 (or the pseudogene TRBV3-2) to TRBJ1-2; D is undetermined. V lost 5 bases and J 4 bases, leaving 14 bases between the germline ends. The CDR3 has 14 residues. The germline V gene encodes CDR1 LGHDT and CDR2 YNNKEL (reference sequence). Here the CDR3 reads CASSWTESSYGYTF. The DNA for the CDR3 is TGTGCCAGCAGCTGGACTGAATCAAGCTATGGCTACACCTTC.

The gene calls are TRBV3-1 (or the pseudogene TRBV3-2) and TRBJ1-1, with D possibly matching TRBD1 (6 bases). CDR3 length: 18 residues. V was cut by 4 bases and J by 1 base, with 22 bases left in between. Germline V gene data show CDR1 as LGHDT and CDR2 as YNNKEL (reference sequence). The DNA for the CDR3 is TGTGCCAGCAGCCGTACCTATGGGACAAGCTCAACGAACACTGAAGCTTTCTTT. As protein: CASSRTYGTSSTNTEAFF.

V is TRBV2 and J is TRBJ1-6, with 9 bases lining up with TRBD1. After removal of 5 bases from V and 8 bases from J, the junction contained 4 bases not matched to a gene. Germline CDR1 reads SNHLY; CDR2 reads FYNNEI. The CDR3 consists of 14 residues. CDR3 in DNA: TGTGCCAGCAGTTCCCGGACAGGGGATTCACCCCTCCACTTT. Translation gives CASSSRTGDSPLHF.

This clone was detected only once. This chain uses TRBV27 with TRBJ2-1; 14 bases align to TRBD2. CDR1 MNHEY and CDR2 SMNVEV come from the germline V gene (reference sequence). CDR3 length: 17 residues. V lost 5 bases and J lost 8; bases outside the gene matches: 11. CDR3 coding DNA: TGTGCCAGCAGTCTTTTAGGACTAGCGGGAGGACTGCATGAGCAGTTCTTC. The encoded protein is CASSLLGLAGGLHEQFF.

The CDR3 DNA is TGTGCCAGCAGCATCAACATGAACACTGAAGCTTTCTTT. It translates to CASSINMNTEAFF. This chain links TRBV7-3 with TRBJ1-1; D remains unclear. V was shortened by 5 bases and J by 0 bases, with 7 bases between the two germline ends. Germline CDR1 SGHTA, CDR2 FQGTGA. The CDR3 contains 13 residues.

J is TRBJ1-3 and V is TRBV10-2; a weak D match, TRBD1 (5 bases). This CDR3 spans 15 amino acids. Trimming stripped 3 bases from V and 0 bases from J, with 9 bases between. CDR1 is WSHSY and CDR2 is SAAADI in the germline V gene. The CDR3 reads CASSDSTGSGNTIYF. CDR3 nucleotides: TGCGCCAGCAGTGATTCAACAGGCTCTGGAAACACCATATATTTT.

Only one count was recorded for this clone. This chain links TRBV9 with TRBJ2-1; TRBD2 aligns across 7 bases. This CDR3 is 16 amino acids long. The V gene's germline CDR1 is SGDLS and CDR2 YYNGEE. Trimming at V came to 4 bases and at J to 10 bases, leaving 17 bases not matched to a gene. As DNA, the CDR3 is TGTGCCAGCAGCATAGGGGAGGCTAGCGGAGTTCGGGAGCAGTTCTTC. Its protein product is CASSIGEASGVREQFF. Together with reference TRBV9 and TRBJ2-1, the CDR3 gives the full variable domain: DSGVTQTPKHLITATGQRVTLRCSPRSGDLSVYWYQQSLDQGLQFLIQYYNGEERAKGNILERFSAQQFPDLHSELNLSSLELGDSALYFCASSIGEASGVREQFFGPGTRLTVL.

This clone was detected a few times. The chain recombines TRBV3-1 (or the pseudogene TRBV3-2) with TRBJ1-1, with 9 bases aligning to TRBD1. Germline CDR1 reads LGHDT; CDR2 reads YNNKEL (reference sequence). V gave up 5 bases and J gave up 3 bases; unmatched junction bases: 7. The CDR3 loop spans 15 amino acids. The CDR3: CASSTSGTGHTEAFF. In DNA, the CDR3 is TGTGCCAGCAGCACTTCCGGGACAGGGCACACTGAAGCTTTCTTT.

This clone was seen once. The chain recombines TRBV7-9 with TRBJ1-3; TRBD1 matches at 11 bases. Germline CDR1 SEHNR, CDR2 FQNEAQ (reference sequence). This CDR3 has 14 amino acids. V dropped 5 bases and J dropped 8; count of bases not matched to a gene: 5. The CDR3 DNA follows: TGTGCCAGCAGCGGGGGACAGGGGGACCACACCATATATTTT. Encoded protein: CASSGGQGDHTIYF. Based on the CDR3 plus reference TRBV7-9 and TRBJ1-3, the full variable domain is DTGVSQNPRHKITKRGQNVTFRCDPISEHNRLYWYRQTLGQGPEFLTYFQNEAQLEKSRLLSDRFSAERPKGSFSTLEIQRTEQGDSAMYLCASSGGQGDHTIYFGEGSWLTVV.

The V gene is TRBV2, the J gene TRBJ2-1; 9 positions match TRBD1. V shed 3 bases and J 8 bases; nucleotides not matched to a gene: 5. The germline CDR1 and CDR2 sequences are SNHLY and FYNNEI. There are 14 residues in the CDR3. CDR3 sequence: CASSDWDRVDEQFF. The CDR3 DNA is TGTGCCAGCAGTGACTGGGACAGGGTAGATGAGCAGTTCTTC.

CDR3 coding DNA: TGTTTGTCATCCCAGGGGCCCTACGAGCAGTACTTC. Amino acids: CLSSQGPYEQYF. The gene calls are TRBV19 and TRBJ2-7; D is perhaps TRBD1 (6 bases). CDR3 size: 12 residues. CDR1 is LNHDA and CDR2 is SQIVND in the germline V gene (reference sequence).

The V and J genes are TRBV5-1 and TRBJ1-1, with D perhaps matching TRBD1 (5 bases). Trimming took 1 base from V and 4 from J, leaving 11 bases between them. Germline V gene lookup returns CDR1 SGHRS and CDR2 YFSETQ. This CDR3 has 14 amino acids. The CDR3 loop reads CASSLIGGSTEAFF. The CDR3 coding sequence is TGCGCCAGCAGCTTGATTGGGGGGTCCACTGAAGCTTTCTTT.

V and J are TRBV6-1 and TRBJ2-7; 14 nucleotides agree with TRBD2. J lost 1 base, V lost 3 bases, and 5 bases had no gene match. Germline assignment: CDR1 MNHNS and CDR2 SASEGT. The CDR3 spans 17 residues. This CDR3 reads CASSEGLAGAGSYEQYF. The CDR3 nucleotides read TGTGCCAGCAGTGAGGGACTAGCGGGAGCAGGGTCCTACGAGCAGTACTTC.

This clone was detected only once. V is TRBV7-9 and J is TRBJ1-1; 9 positions match TRBD1. The V and J ends lost 5 bases and 9 bases, in that order; junction bases with no gene match: 4. Germline V lookup: CDR1 SEHNR, CDR2 FQNEAQ (reference sequence). The CDR3 runs to 12 residues. The CDR3 DNA is TGTGCCAGCAGCCGGACAGGGGTACAAGCTTTCTTT. It yields the protein CASSRTGVQAFF. The entire variable domain, with the rest obtained from reference TRBV7-9 and TRBJ1-1, is as follows: DTGVSQNPRHKITKRGQNVTFRCDPISEHNRLYWYRQTLGQGPEFLTYFQNEAQLEKSRLLSDRFSAERPKGSFSTLEIQRTEQGDSAMYLCASSRTGVQAFFGQGTRLTVV.

This clone came up once. This sequence joins TRBV4-2 and TRBJ2-1, with TRBD2 identical over 13 bases. The CDR3 loop spans 15 amino acids. With 4 bases clipped from V and 5 bases from J, the junction kept 2 bases outside the gene matches. CDR1 is LGHNA, CDR2 YNFKEQ, per germline. This CDR3 reads CASSPTSGGDNEQFF. The DNA for the CDR3 is TGTGCCAGCAGCCCAACTAGCGGGGGGGACAATGAGCAGTTCTTC.

This clone was detected once. The V and J genes are TRBV7-9 and TRBJ2-1, with 8 bases aligning to TRBD1. Germline V CDR1 and CDR2: SEHNR, FQNEAQ (reference sequence). The CDR3 covers 13 residues. Losses at the gene ends were 7 bases for V and 5 bases for J; bases not matched to a gene: 4. CDR3 DNA sequence: TGTGCCAGCACCCAGGACAGGGACAATGAGCAGTTCTTC. Protein product: CASTQDRDNEQFF.